The 30 T cell receptor beta chains below were found in one sample sequenced in a study of beta chain features in type 1 diabetes (dated by TCRdb to between 2017 and 2018). The method behind the library was the immunoSEQ multiplex PCR assay. The entire amount of isolated RNA was reverse transcribed using the High Capacity cDNA Reverse Transcription Kit, so the sequenced TCRB transcripts were expressed ones. Entries here come from immuneACCESS through TCRdb and include only in-frame sequences with V and J called. Some clones fail to appear in such tables; in the studies checked, an unresolved V gene covers under half of the shortfall, and the cause of the remainder is unknown. This sample lists a few hundred thousand clones; roughly 16% were detected once. Together, the top ten hold around 0.02% of the sample. The material sequenced was naive CD4+ T cells from blood. Interpreted using the paper, the cell subset or site label stands for: true naive CD4+ T cells. These receptors all stem from a woman younger than 35 in good health.

The sample holds a few counts of this clone. The V gene is TRBV7-9, the J gene TRBJ2-7; 14 positions agree with TRBD2. The V gene end was trimmed by 5 bases and the J gene end by 6 bases; junction bases not matched to a gene: 9. The length of the CDR3 is 16 residues. CDR1 and CDR2 (germline): SEHNR, FQNEAQ (reference sequence). The CDR3 DNA sequence: TGTGCCAGCAGCGAACCGGGACTAGCGGGAGTCGGCGAGCAGTACTTC. It translates to CASSEPGLAGVGEQYF.

The gene calls are TRBV5-1 and TRBJ2-1, with TRBD1 matching over 12 bases. After removal of 3 bases from V and 8 bases from J, the junction contained 6 bases not matched to a gene. Germline CDR1 and CDR2: SGHRS and YFSETQ. CDR3 length: 15 amino acids. This chain's CDR3 is CASSSPGQGAYEQFF. As DNA, the CDR3 is TGCGCCAGCAGCTCACCGGGACAGGGGGCGTATGAGCAGTTCTTC.

This chain links TRBV7-2 with TRBJ2-2; the D gene is possibly TRBD2 (6 bases). The CDR3 has 14 residues. Germline CDR1 reads SGHTA; CDR2 reads FQGNSA. Deletions cut 5 bases from V and 5 bases from J, with 12 bases between. In DNA form, the CDR3 reads TGTGCCAGCAGCCAAGGGACTTCTACCGGGGAGCTGTTTTTT. Protein product: CASSQGTSTGELFF.

The sample holds a few counts of this clone. CDR3 amino acids: CASSPDRGPGYTF. In nucleotides, the CDR3 is TGTGCCAGCAGCCCTGACAGGGGGCCCGGCTACACCTTC. The chain is built from TRBV5-6 and TRBJ1-2, with 10 positions matching TRBD1. The germline CDR1 and CDR2 sequences are SGHDT and YYEEEE. Trimming removed 4 bases from V and 8 bases from J; junction bases left unmatched: 5. The CDR3 length is 13 residues.

This clone was counted a few times. V usage is TRBV30 and J usage is TRBJ2-3; TRBD1 matches at 7 bases. Per germline, CDR1 GTSNPN and CDR2 SVGIG (reference sequence). J was trimmed by 0 bases and V by 1 base; bases with no gene match: 4. The CDR3 is 15 amino acids. The CDR3 DNA is TGTGCCTGGAGTGGGCAGGGGGTCAGCACAGATACGCAGTATTTT. Translation: CAWSGQGVSTDTQYF. The variable domain in full, with the rest retrieved from reference TRBV30 and TRBJ2-3, is SQTIHQWPATLVQPVGSPLSLECTVEGTSNPNLYWYRQAAGRGLQLLFYSVGIGQISSEVPQNLSASRPQDRQFILSSKKLLLSDSGFYLCAWSGQGVSTDTQYFGPGTRLTVL.

This clone was counted a few times. J is TRBJ1-2 and V is TRBV4-1, with D unresolved. This CDR3 contains 14 residues. CDR1 and CDR2 (germline): MGHRA, YSYEKL. V was trimmed by 1 base and J by 1 base, leaving 7 bases between them. CDR3 sequence: CASSQVEYNYGYTF. Here the CDR3 DNA reads TGCGCCAGCAGCCAAGTAGAGTATAACTATGGCTACACCTTC.

This clone was found a few times. The chain combines TRBV7-2 with TRBJ2-3; 8 nucleotides match TRBD2. The CDR3 length is 13 residues. Looked up from germline, CDR1 is SGHTA and CDR2 is FQGNSA. V lost 5 bases and J lost 6; bases outside the gene matches: 4. This chain's CDR3 is CASSGTRGDTQYF. CDR3 bases: TGTGCCAGCAGCGGGACTAGAGGGGATACGCAGTATTTT.

This clone was seen more than once but under ten times. V and J are TRBV21-1 and TRBJ2-1; the table assigns TRBD1, which was not confirmed against the DNA. TRBV21-1 is labeled a pseudogene. There are 14 residues in the CDR3. The CDR3 loop reads CASSRDSSYNEQFF. DNA for the CDR3: TGTGCCAGCAGCAGGGACAGCTCCTACAATGAGCAGTTCTTC.

This clone was picked up a small number of times. The chain combines TRBV13 with TRBJ2-1, with D perhaps TRBD2 (5 bases). The CDR3 loop spans 12 amino acids. V was pared by 3 bases and J by 10 bases, with 10 bases between. CDR1 is PRHDT, CDR2 FYEKMQ, per germline (reference sequence). The CDR3 reads CASSFLRAEQFF. DNA of the CDR3: TGTGCCAGCAGCTTTTTGCGGGCCGAGCAGTTCTTC.

The gene calls are TRBV6-5 and TRBJ2-7; 7 bases are shared with TRBD1. Germline CDR1 is MNHEY and CDR2 is SVGAGI. J was trimmed by 6 bases and V by 6 bases; bases with no gene match: 5. The CDR3 contains 12 residues. In DNA form, the CDR3 reads TGTGCCAGCAGGACAGGGTTGGGCGAGCAGTACTTC. Translating it yields CASRTGLGEQYF.

In its sample, this clone was seen a few times. The rearrangement uses TRBV18 and TRBJ1-5; the match to TRBD1 covers 7 bases. The CDR3 spans 16 residues. CDR1 is KGHSH and CDR2 is LQKENI in the germline V gene. V gave up 0 bases and J gave up 6 bases; unmatched junction bases: 8. For the CDR3, the DNA is TGTGCCAGCTCACCACCGCAGACAGGGTTTGCTCAGCCCCAGCATTTT. Translated, it gives CASSPPQTGFAQPQHF.

This chain connects TRBV28 to TRBJ1-2; 8 bases are a match to TRBD1. The CDR3 length is 17 residues. Trimming took 6 bases from V and 4 from J; bases not matched to a gene: 16. Germline assignment: CDR1 MDHEN and CDR2 SYDVKM. CDR3 residues: CASRTPGTGNFLYGYTF. The CDR3 DNA is TGTGCCAGCAGAACACCCGGGACAGGCAATTTCCTCTATGGCTACACCTTC.

This clone was picked up a small number of times. This chain links TRBV6-5 with TRBJ1-2; 8 bases map to TRBD1. V trimming: 6 bases; J trimming: 6 bases; junction bases outside the gene matches: 9. Per germline, CDR1 MNHEY and CDR2 SVGAGI. The CDR3 extends over 14 amino acids. CDR3 sequence: CASRPTGGIHGYTF. The CDR3 DNA follows: TGTGCCAGCAGACCTACAGGGGGGATTCATGGCTACACCTTC.

The chain recombines TRBV28 with TRBJ1-2; TRBD1 aligns across 9 bases. Looked up from germline, CDR1 is MDHEN and CDR2 is SYDVKM. CDR3 size: 14 residues. V was clipped by 6 bases and J by 8 bases; unmatched bases: 10. DNA of the CDR3: TGTGCCAGCAGCCCCCGGACAGGGGACGGAGGCTACACCTTC. This translates into CASSPRTGDGGYTF.

The chain links TRBV14 to TRBJ1-2, with TRBD1 matching over 8 bases. The CDR3 runs to 13 residues. CDR1 is SGHDN and CDR2 is FVKESK in the germline V gene. The J segment lost 4 bases and the V segment lost 4 bases, leaving 2 bases of the junction unmatched. The CDR3 nucleotides are TGTGCCAGCAGCCCGGACAGGGCCTATGGCTACACCTTC. Residues: CASSPDRAYGYTF.

The chain is built from TRBV10-1 and TRBJ2-7; no clear D. Trimming pared 2 bases from V and 3 bases from J, leaving 8 bases between. CDR1 and CDR2 from the germline V gene are WNHNN and SYGVQD (reference sequence). This CDR3 spans 13 amino acids. The DNA of the CDR3 is TGCGCCAGCAGTGAGATGGGCTACTACGAGCAGTACTTC. This codes for CASSEMGYYEQYF.

The chain is built from TRBV11-2 and TRBJ2-1; the D is unclear. V was shortened by 2 bases and J by 1 base, with 9 bases between the two germline ends. Looked up from germline, CDR1 is SGHAT and CDR2 is FQNNGV. The CDR3 consists of 15 residues. The CDR3 loop is CASSLRDGSYNEQFF. The CDR3 DNA is TGTGCCAGCAGCTTACGAGACGGGTCCTACAATGAGCAGTTCTTC.

This clone was counted between two and nine times. The chain recombines TRBV5-1 with TRBJ2-1, with 12 bases matching TRBD1. Trimming cost V 3 bases and J 8 bases; bases outside gene matches: 6. Germline lookup yields CDR1 SGHRS and CDR2 YFSETQ. The length of the CDR3 is 15 residues. The CDR3 coding sequence is TGCGCCAGCAGCTACCGGGACAGGGGGCAAGATGAGCAGTTCTTC. Its translation is CASSYRDRGQDEQFF.

This clone was counted a few times. The rearrangement joins TRBV9 to TRBJ1-1; no reliable D call. CDR1 is SGDLS and CDR2 is YYNGEE in the germline V gene. The V end was cut by 0 bases, the J end by 3 bases, with 12 bases between. This CDR3 comprises 15 residues. The CDR3: CASSVDLGGDTEAFF. The CDR3 nucleotides are TGTGCCAGCAGCGTAGATCTCGGCGGGGACACTGAAGCTTTCTTT.

This clone was recorded a few times. The chain joins TRBV14 to TRBJ2-5; 8 positions match TRBD2. Germline V gives CDR1 SGHDN, CDR2 FVKESK. V lost 3 bases to trimming and J lost 4 bases; unmatched junction nucleotides: 4. The CDR3 extends over 14 amino acids. CDR3 sequence reads: CASSHGRAGETQYF. The CDR3 nucleotides read TGTGCCAGCAGCCACGGGAGGGCCGGAGAGACCCAGTACTTC.

This chain links TRBV9 with TRBJ1-2; D is perhaps TRBD1 (6 bases). The germline V gene has CDR1 SGDLS and CDR2 YYNGEE. V lost 0 bases and J lost 7, with 19 bases in between. The CDR3 is made up of 16 amino acids. The CDR3 here is CASSVDRELIWSGYTF. The DNA of the CDR3 is TGTGCCAGCAGCGTAGACAGGGAGCTGATTTGGAGTGGCTACACCTTC.

This clone came up a few times. The chain links TRBV20-1 to TRBJ2-5; D may be TRBD2 (5 bases). CDR3 length equals 10 residues. With 5 bases removed from V and 6 bases from J, the gap between germline ends came to 7 bases. The V gene's germline CDR1 is DFQATT and CDR2 SNEGSKA (reference sequence). CDR3 DNA sequence: TGCAGTGCTGGGGAGCAGACCCAGTACTTC. The encoded protein is CSAGEQTQYF.

This clone has a handful of counts. The chain uses TRBV19 and TRBJ2-1, with D unclear. The CDR3 spans 14 residues. CDR1 LNHDA and CDR2 SQIVND come from the germline V gene (reference sequence). V lost 7 bases, J lost 1 base, and 11 bases lay in between. The CDR3 loop is CASKPGQSYNEQFF. Here the CDR3 DNA reads TGTGCCAGTAAACCTGGGCAGTCCTACAATGAGCAGTTCTTC.

The chain has TRBV19 and TRBJ2-3, with D possibly matching TRBD1 (6 bases). From germline, CDR1 is LNHDA and CDR2 SQIVND (reference sequence). The CDR3 totals 12 residues. V lost 4 bases and J 7 bases, leaving 9 bases between the germline ends. CDR3 in DNA: TGTGCCAGTAGTAGCGACAGGAATACGCAGTATTTT. It translates to CASSSDRNTQYF.

The rearrangement joins TRBV30 to TRBJ1-5; D gene ambiguous. From germline, CDR1 is GTSNPN and CDR2 SVGIG (reference sequence). V was pared by 5 bases and J by 3 bases, with 8 bases between. There are 12 residues in the CDR3. This CDR3 is CAWGRPNQPQHF. CDR3 DNA: TGTGCCTGGGGGCGACCCAATCAGCCCCAGCATTTT. The full variable domain, its missing parts supplied by reference TRBV30 and TRBJ1-5, is SQTIHQWPATLVQPVGSPLSLECTVEGTSNPNLYWYRQAAGRGLQLLFYSVGIGQISSEVPQNLSASRPQDRQFILSSKKLLLSDSGFYLCAWGRPNQPQHFGDGTRLSIL.

This clone came up a few times. The gene calls are TRBV29-1 and TRBJ2-7; 11 bases match TRBD2. CDR1 and CDR2 from the germline V gene are SQVTM and ANQGSEA. This CDR3 has 15 amino acids. J gave up 7 bases and V 2 bases, and 10 bases lay outside the gene matches. The CDR3 sequence: CSVERRLAGLGEQYF. The CDR3 nucleotides read TGCAGCGTTGAACGAAGACTAGCGGGACTGGGGGAGCAGTACTTC.

The chain combines TRBV6-5 with TRBJ1-1, with D unclear. There are 15 residues in the CDR3. CDR1 MNHEY and CDR2 SVGAGI come from the germline V gene. V was pared by 0 bases and J by 11 bases, with 19 bases between. This CDR3 reads CASSYSVRPPRRAFF. For the CDR3, the DNA is TGTGCCAGCAGTTACTCGGTTAGGCCACCAAGGAGGGCTTTCTTT.

This clone was found a few times. The V gene is TRBV5-1, the J gene TRBJ1-5, with 7 nucleotides matching TRBD1. Germline V CDR1 and CDR2: SGHRS, YFSETQ. There are 15 residues in the CDR3. V gave up 1 base and J gave up 1 base; unmatched junction bases: 2. CDR3 sequence (DNA): TGCGCCAGCAGCTTGATGGGACAGAGCAATCAGCCCCAGCATTTT. Protein sequence: CASSLMGQSNQPQHF.

This clone was seen a few times. This chain links TRBV4-2 with TRBJ2-5; TRBD2 aligns across 10 bases. This CDR3 comprises 15 residues. The V segment lost 3 bases and the J segment 3 bases; nucleotides outside the gene matches: 4. Germline V gene data show CDR1 as LGHNA and CDR2 as YNFKEQ. The CDR3 spells CASSHGAGGEETQYF. The DNA of the CDR3 is TGTGCCAGCAGCCACGGAGCGGGAGGGGAAGAGACCCAGTACTTC.

This clone was found a few times. V gene TRBV7-2 combines with J gene TRBJ2-3; TRBD2 agrees at 11 bases. CDR1 and CDR2 from the germline V gene are SGHTA and FQGNSA. The CDR3 spans 19 residues. The junction had 9 bases not matched to a gene; V was cut back by 0 bases and J by 1 base. The DNA for the CDR3 is TGTGCCAGCAGCTTAGCGGATAGCGGGAGGGCCGGAGGCACAGATACGCAGTATTTT. Translating gives CASSLADSGRAGGTDTQYF.